The 23 T cell receptor beta chains reported below all come from one sample, sequenced in a study of immune cell composition in non-small cell lung cancer (dated by TCRdb to 2017 to 2019). Library preparation employed the immunoSEQ multiplex PCR assay. TCRdb obtained this table from immuneACCESS and retained in-frame rearrangements with V and J assigned. These tables miss some clones; where compared with another copy, unresolved V genes account for less than half of the shortfall, and the remainder is unexplained. Within this sample are approximately 6,700 clones, with about 68% of them counted one time only. The ten largest clones capture about 10% of the sample. Normal lung samples were non-adjacent lung tissue taken as far from the tumour as possible, at least 3 cm away, from the same patient. Input material: non-adjacent lung tissue. The receptors come from a human donor with non-small cell lung cancer.

The chain recombines TRBV5-1 with TRBJ2-1, with D unclear. Trimming pared 0 bases from V and 2 bases from J, leaving 9 bases between. Germline V gene lookup returns CDR1 SGHRS and CDR2 YFSETQ. The CDR3 has 15 residues. The CDR3 here is CASSLGLNTYNEQFF. In nucleotides, the CDR3 is TGCGCCAGCAGCTTGGGACTCAATACCTACAATGAGCAGTTCTTC.

V is TRBV5-1 and J is TRBJ1-2; D remains ambiguous. CDR1 and CDR2 (germline): SGHRS, YFSETQ. The V end was cut by 4 bases, the J end by 4 bases, with 17 bases between. The CDR3 has 15 amino acids. This CDR3 is CASSPEFSPSYGYTF. CDR3 in DNA: TGCGCCAGCAGCCCTGAGTTTTCCCCCTCCTATGGCTACACCTTC.

The V call is TRBV6-1, the J call TRBJ1-5, with 8 bases matching TRBD1. The germline V gene encodes CDR1 MNHNS and CDR2 SASEGT. Unmatched junction bases numbered 5, after V lost 4 bases and J lost 3 bases. The CDR3 loop spans 15 amino acids. The CDR3 region is CASSGGTGYNQPQHF. DNA of the CDR3: TGTGCCAGCAGTGGGGGGACAGGTTACAATCAGCCCCAGCATTTT.

V usage is TRBV6-6 and J usage is TRBJ2-7; 10 nucleotides match TRBD2. V lost 3 bases, J lost 6 bases, and 8 bases stayed unmatched. CDR3 size: 15 residues. The germline CDR1 and CDR2 sequences are MNHNY and SVGAGI (reference sequence). DNA of the CDR3: TGTGCCAGCAGTTATCTGCCTAGCGGGAGTTCCGAGCAGTACTTC. The encoded protein is CASSYLPSGSSEQYF.

This rearrangement joins TRBV28 to TRBJ1-2, with 7 bases that match TRBD1. Per the germline V gene, CDR1 is MDHEN and CDR2 is SYDVKM. The CDR3 totals 14 residues. Unmatched junction bases numbered 11, after V lost 5 bases and J lost 8 bases. The CDR3 DNA reads as TGTGCCAGCAGTCCATCGACAGGGAGTTTCGGCTACACCTTC. Translating it yields CASSPSTGSFGYTF.

V usage is TRBV2 and J usage is TRBJ1-1; 9 nucleotides agree with TRBD1. Germline values: CDR1 SNHLY, CDR2 FYNNEI. After removal of 5 bases from V and 8 bases from J, the junction contained 6 bases not matched to a gene. The CDR3 is 13 residues long. CDR3 in amino acids: CASSRQGELEAFF. In DNA, the CDR3 is TGTGCCAGCAGTAGACAGGGGGAGCTCGAAGCTTTCTTT.

This chain links TRBV23-1 with TRBJ1-5; 7 positions match TRBD1. TRBV23-1 is flagged as an ORF with uncertain function. This CDR3 spans 14 amino acids. The V segment lost 2 bases and the J segment 4 bases; nucleotides outside the gene matches: 2. Here the CDR3 reads CASSQKQGNQPQHF. In DNA form, the CDR3 reads TGCGCCAGCAGTCAAAAACAGGGGAATCAGCCCCAGCATTTT.

The sample holds a few counts of this clone. The chain employs TRBV10-3 and TRBJ1-5, with 9 nucleotides matching TRBD1. V shed 4 bases, J shed 0 bases, and the junction held 1 base outside the gene matches. Looked up from germline, CDR1 is ENHRY and CDR2 is SYGVKD. The length of the CDR3 is 15 residues. Here the CDR3 reads CAISGDRASNQPQHF. The CDR3 nucleotides read TGTGCCATCAGTGGGGACAGGGCTAGCAATCAGCCCCAGCATTTT.

This CDR3 is CASRPGGSSYEQYF. CDR3 coding DNA: TGTGCCAGCAGGCCCGGGGGAAGCTCCTACGAGCAGTACTTC. The chain carries TRBV6-6 and TRBJ2-7; the D gene is possibly TRBD2 (6 bases). Germline V gene data show CDR1 as MNHNY and CDR2 as SVGAGI (reference sequence). The CDR3 runs 14 residues. Deletions cut 6 bases from V and 0 bases from J, with 12 bases between.

This clone has a single count. The chain links TRBV30 to TRBJ1-6; D may be TRBD1 (6 bases). Germline V gene sequence: CDR1 GTSNPN, CDR2 SVGIG (reference sequence). The CDR3 is 15 amino acids. The V gene lost 2 bases and the J gene lost 7 bases, with 15 bases spanning the gap. CDR3 in DNA: TGTGCCTGGAGTATACTGGGTCAGGGGAATTCACCCCTCCACTTT. Translating it yields CAWSILGQGNSPLHF.

The chain has TRBV5-6 and TRBJ2-5; D remains ambiguous. CDR1 is SGHDT and CDR2 is YYEEEE in the germline V gene. Trimming pared 0 bases from V and 6 bases from J, leaving 9 bases between. The CDR3 loop spans 13 amino acids. The CDR3 is CASSLERLQTQYF. Written as DNA, the CDR3 is TGTGCCAGCAGCTTGGAGCGCCTCCAGACCCAGTACTTC. The variable domain in full, with the rest retrieved from reference TRBV5-6 and TRBJ2-5, is DAGVTQSPTHLIKTRGQQVTLRCSPKSGHDTVSWYQQALGQGPQFIFQYYEEEERQRGNFPDRFSGHQFPNYSSELNVNALLLGDSALYLCASSLERLQTQYFGPGTRLLVL.

On this clone itself: The junction departs from the called germline gene at one end, perhaps through a read error. Other DNA sequences of this sample code for an identical CDR3. The V gene is TRBV6-1, the J gene TRBJ1-5; D is perhaps TRBD1 (5 bases). This CDR3 region has 14 residues. The V gene's germline CDR1 is MNHNS and CDR2 SASEGT. The CDR3 loop reads CASKPGGENQPQHF. Written as DNA, the CDR3 is TGTGCCAGCAAACCTGGGGGGGAAAATCAGCCTCAGCATTTT.

To note about this clone: Germline is not matched at one junction end, which may reflect a read error. This chain joins TRBV10-3 and TRBJ2-2; TRBD1 agrees at 8 bases. CDR1 ENHRY and CDR2 SYGVKD come from the germline V gene. CDR3 size: 15 residues. The CDR3 region has the DNA TGTGCCAGCAGTGAACTGACAGGGGAAACCGGGGAGCTGTTTTTT. It specifies CASSELTGETGELFF.

The chain links TRBV4-1 to TRBJ1-5; TRBD1 might be the D (5 bases). The CDR3 is made up of 15 amino acids. V was shortened by 0 bases and J by 7 bases, with 13 bases between the two germline ends. Germline CDR1 is MGHRA and CDR2 is YSYEKL. This chain's CDR3 is CASSQDLRGMQPQHF. In nucleotides, the CDR3 is TGCGCCAGCAGCCAAGATCTTAGGGGAATGCAGCCCCAGCATTTT.

The chain is built from TRBV9 and TRBJ2-3; TRBD2 might be the D (6 bases). The CDR3 loop spans 16 amino acids. Germline V gives CDR1 SGDLS, CDR2 YYNGEE. V lost 0 bases and J 1 base, leaving 12 bases between the germline ends. The CDR3 region has the DNA TGTGCCAGCAGCGTAGGGCCGCCGGGGGGCACAGATACGCAGTATTTT. Its translation is CASSVGPPGGTDTQYF. The whole variable domain, remainder taken from reference TRBV9 and TRBJ2-3, is DSGVTQTPKHLITATGQRVTLRCSPRSGDLSVYWYQQSLDQGLQFLIQYYNGEERAKGNILERFSAQQFPDLHSELNLSSLELGDSALYFCASSVGPPGGTDTQYFGPGTRLTVL.

This chain connects TRBV29-1 to TRBJ1-2, with a tentative D call TRBD1 (5 bases). Per the germline V gene, CDR1 is SQVTM and CDR2 is ANQGSEA. V was trimmed by 4 bases and J by 3 bases, leaving 15 bases between them. The CDR3 runs to 14 residues. The DNA for the CDR3 is TGCAGCGTTGGGGCAGGCCTAGGGGACTATGGCTACACCTTC. Translation: CSVGAGLGDYGYTF. The whole variable domain, filled in from reference TRBV29-1 and TRBJ1-2, reads SAVISQKPSRDICQRGTSLTIQCQVDSQVTMMFWYRQQPGQSLTLIATANQGSEATYESGFVIDKFPISRPNLTFSTLTVSNMSPEDSSIYLCSVGAGLGDYGYTFGSGTRLTVV.

The chain joins TRBV9 to TRBJ2-3, with 10 bases that match TRBD2. Per the germline V gene, CDR1 is SGDLS and CDR2 is YYNGEE. V lost 4 bases and J lost 0; bases outside the gene matches: 14. There are 19 residues in the CDR3. The CDR3 is CASSPRISGGGPSTDTQYF. DNA for the CDR3: TGTGCCAGCAGCCCGCGAATAAGCGGGGGGGGTCCTAGCACAGATACGCAGTATTTT.

This clone was observed once. V and J are TRBV9 and TRBJ2-1; 8 bases agree with TRBD2. Trimming took 0 bases from V and 8 from J; bases not matched to a gene: 10. Germline lookup yields CDR1 SGDLS and CDR2 YYNGEE. The CDR3 is made up of 16 amino acids. DNA of the CDR3: TGTGCCAGCAGCGTAGAGGCCAGCGGGAGTGGCTATGAGCAGTTCTTC. This encodes CASSVEASGSGYEQFF. Looking up the rest from reference TRBV9 and TRBJ2-1 gives the full variable domain: DSGVTQTPKHLITATGQRVTLRCSPRSGDLSVYWYQQSLDQGLQFLIQYYNGEERAKGNILERFSAQQFPDLHSELNLSSLELGDSALYFCASSVEASGSGYEQFFGPGTRLTVL.

The chain carries TRBV4-3 and TRBJ1-6; TRBD1 matches at 8 bases. CDR1 and CDR2 from the germline V gene are LGHNA and YSLEER. The CDR3 length is 15 residues. V trimming: 5 bases; J trimming: 13 bases; junction bases outside the gene matches: 13. For the CDR3, the DNA is TGCGCCAGCAGCTTATTCGACAGGGGCCGCGATCCCCTCCACTTT. It specifies CASSLFDRGRDPLHF.

The V gene is TRBV28, the J gene TRBJ2-7; the D gene is possibly TRBD2 (5 bases). The V end lost 6 bases, the J end lost 3 bases, and 18 bases lay between the germline ends. The CDR3 covers 15 residues. Germline CDR1 MDHEN, CDR2 SYDVKM. The CDR3 DNA is TGTGCCAGCAGATCCAACGACGGGAAGCTCTACGAGCAGTACTTC. This gives the protein CASRSNDGKLYEQYF.

The chain uses TRBV10-3 and TRBJ2-3; a possible D gene is TRBD2 (5 bases). This CDR3 contains 13 residues. The ends were cut back, 8 bases at V and 0 bases at J, with 9 bases in the middle. The germline V gene has CDR1 ENHRY and CDR2 SYGVKD. The CDR3 DNA sequence: TGTGCCATCGAGGGTGTTAGCACAGATACGCAGTATTTT. Translating it yields CAIEGVSTDTQYF.

In its sample, this clone was seen once. The CDR3 loop reads CASSRGGGEAFF. In DNA form, the CDR3 reads TGTGCCAGCTCACGGGGCGGTGGTGAAGCTTTCTTT. This rearrangement joins TRBV18 to TRBJ1-1, with D maybe TRBD1 (5 bases). V was shortened by 4 bases and J by 7 bases, with 10 bases between the two germline ends. The CDR3 loop spans 12 amino acids. Germline CDR1 is KGHSH and CDR2 is LQKENI.

By its share, this clone is medium-sized. The chain combines TRBV5-1 with TRBJ2-7, with 11 bases lining up with TRBD2. The CDR3 has 18 residues. Germline-derived CDR1 and CDR2 are SGHRS and YFSETQ. The trim removed 0 bases at V and 0 bases at J, leaving 8 bases unmatched. The CDR3 loop is CASSLETSGARSSYEQYF. The CDR3 DNA reads as TGCGCCAGCAGCTTGGAGACTAGCGGGGCCAGGAGCTCCTACGAGCAGTACTTC.